One sample yielded the 27 T cell receptor beta chains listed below, sequenced in a study of T-cell memory formation after mild COVID-19. One entry per CDR3 protein results from TCRdb running MiXCR on the 5' RACE reads. The sample carries approximately 260,000 distinct CDR3 sequences, over 15% recorded once. The sample consisted of PBMCs or a T cell subset sorted from them (not recorded which). These receptors were obtained from a man between 18 and 29 years old who had mild COVID-19 (a few samples of this study predate the infection). Cell type and time point are not known.

This clonotype was seen only a few times. The V and J genes are TRBV27 and TRBJ2-3; 10 bases agree with TRBD2. Losses at the gene ends were 2 bases for V and 5 bases for J; bases not matched to a gene: 4. Germline V lookup: CDR1 MNHEY, CDR2 SMNVEV (reference sequence). The CDR3 loop spans 15 amino acids. CDR3 loop: CASSLVLAGRDTQYF. CDR3 in DNA: TGTGCCAGCAGTTTAGTACTAGCGGGAAGAGATACGCAGTATTTT.

This clonotype occurred a few times. This chain connects TRBV5-1 to TRBJ1-5; 7 bases fit TRBD1. Per germline, CDR1 SGHRS and CDR2 YFSETQ. CDR3 length: 14 residues. V lost 0 bases, J lost 7 bases, and 4 bases stayed unmatched. CDR3 nucleotide sequence: TGCGCCAGCAGCTTGGGAGGGGGCGAGCAGCCCCAGCATTTT. It specifies CASSLGGGEQPQHF. Looking up the rest from reference TRBV5-1 and TRBJ1-5 gives the full variable domain: KAGVTQTPRYLIKTRGQQVTLSCSPISGHRSVSWYQQTPGQGLQFLFEYFSETQRNKGNFPGRFSGRQFSNSRSEMNVSTLELGDSALYLCASSLGGGEQPQHFGDGTRLSIL.

This clonotype was recorded a few times. The chain carries TRBV7-2 and TRBJ1-2; D may be TRBD1 (5 bases). The germline V gene has CDR1 SGHTA and CDR2 FQGNSA. The CDR3 totals 14 residues. The V end was cut by 4 bases, the J end by 8 bases, with 17 bases between. The CDR3 coding sequence is TGTGCCAGCAGCTCCCCCGGTAGGGGAGGAGGCTACACCTTC. Its protein product is CASSSPGRGGGYTF. The variable domain in full, completed from reference TRBV7-2 and TRBJ1-2, reads GAGVSQSPSNKVTEKGKDVELRCDPISGHTALYWYRQSLGQGLEFLIYFQGNSAPDKSGLPSDRFSAERTGGSVSTLTIQRTQQEDSAVYLCASSSPGRGGGYTFGSGTRLTVV.

There are many counts of this clonotype. The chain carries TRBV10-3 and TRBJ1-1, with TRBD1 as a possible D gene (6 bases). V dropped 6 bases and J dropped 4 bases, with 15 bases sitting between them. Germline loops: CDR1 ENHRY, CDR2 SYGVKD. The CDR3 runs 14 residues. CDR3 in amino acids: CAIRDDRSGTEAFF. As DNA, the CDR3 is TGTGCCATCAGGGATGACAGGTCGGGCACTGAAGCTTTCTTT.

The CDR3, as DNA: TGCAGCGTTGCCGGGGGAGGACTGAGCGAGCAGTACTTC. This gives the protein CSVAGGGLSEQYF. The chain employs TRBV29-1 and TRBJ2-7; D is perhaps TRBD2 (6 bases). Trimming left V 4 bases short and J 6 bases short, with 16 bases between. The V gene's germline CDR1 is SQVTM and CDR2 ANQGSEA. The CDR3 runs 13 residues.

The rearrangement uses TRBV5-5 and TRBJ2-5; D may be TRBD1 (6 bases). This CDR3 contains 14 residues. Germline V gene lookup returns CDR1 SGHKS and CDR2 YYEKEE (reference sequence). Deletions cut 0 bases from V and 4 bases from J, with 10 bases between. CDR3 region: CASSLVGAAETQYF. The CDR3 DNA reads as TGTGCCAGCAGCTTGGTGGGGGCCGCAGAGACCCAGTACTTC.

This clonotype came up a few times. V gene TRBV5-1 combines with J gene TRBJ2-2; D remains unclear. This CDR3 has 16 residues. Trimming removed 4 bases from V and 4 bases from J, with 17 bases in between. Germline loops: CDR1 SGHRS, CDR2 YFSETQ. CDR3 in DNA: TGCGCCAGCAGCGTGAGTTTTCAAGGTAGCACCGGGGAGCTGTTTTTT. It codes for CASSVSFQGSTGELFF.

This chain joins TRBV7-9 and TRBJ2-3, with D possibly being TRBD2 (6 bases). The CDR3 spans 12 residues. Deletions cut 7 bases from V and 4 bases from J, with 9 bases between. Germline assignment: CDR1 SEHNR and CDR2 FQNEAQ (reference sequence). This chain's CDR3 is CASTRGSDTQYF. The CDR3 DNA is TGTGCCAGCACCCGGGGGTCAGATACGCAGTATTTT. The full variable domain, with the rest looked up from reference TRBV7-9 and TRBJ2-3, is DTGVSQNPRHKITKRGQNVTFRCDPISEHNRLYWYRQTLGQGPEFLTYFQNEAQLEKSRLLSDRFSAERPKGSFSTLEIQRTEQGDSAMYLCASTRGSDTQYFGPGTRLTVL.

The chain has TRBV20-1 and TRBJ2-7, with 11 nucleotides matching TRBD2. Germline V gene sequence: CDR1 DFQATT, CDR2 SNEGSKA (reference sequence). Losses at the gene ends were 3 bases for V and 0 bases for J; bases not matched to a gene: 7. The CDR3 has 16 residues. The CDR3 reads CSASPVAGGNSYEQYF. The DNA for the CDR3 is TGCAGTGCTAGTCCGGTAGCGGGGGGGAACTCCTACGAGCAGTACTTC.

The count of this clonotype is one. This chain connects TRBV4-3 to TRBJ1-5; D call uncertain. The CDR3 is 15 amino acids. Germline CDR1 LGHNA, CDR2 YSLEER. Trimming took off 0 bases at V and 4 bases at J, with 10 bases between the two ends. The chain's CDR3 is CASSQDGSDNQPQHF. The CDR3 DNA reads TGCGCCAGCAGCCAAGATGGATCCGATAATCAGCCCCAGCATTTT.

The chain is built from TRBV7-6 and TRBJ2-3; perhaps D is TRBD1 or TRBD2 (5 bases each). V gave up 5 bases and J gave up 3 bases, with 9 bases separating them. Germline CDR1 is SGHVS and CDR2 is FNYEAQ. The CDR3 loop spans 13 amino acids. The CDR3 DNA follows: TGTGCCAGCAGCACCGGGGCTACAGATACGCAGTATTTT. This sequence encodes CASSTGATDTQYF.

This clonotype was found a few times. The rearrangement links TRBV12-3 or TRBV12-4 to TRBJ1-1; D possibly corresponds to TRBD1 (5 bases). Trimming stripped 5 bases from V and 0 bases from J, with 13 bases between. The CDR3 extends over 15 amino acids. The CDR3 reads CASSPRWGLNTEAFF. CDR3 DNA sequence: TGTGCCAGCAGTCCACGTTGGGGACTGAACACTGAAGCTTTCTTT.

The V gene is TRBV5-4, the J gene TRBJ2-5; 8 bases line up with TRBD1. J gave up 4 bases and V 6 bases, and 5 bases lay outside the gene matches. The CDR3 runs 13 residues. CDR1 is SGHNT and CDR2 is YYREEE in the germline V gene (reference sequence). CDR3 sequence (DNA): TGTGCCAGCACACTGGGGACAGGAGAGACCCAGTACTTC. This encodes CASTLGTGETQYF. The full variable domain, rest sourced from reference TRBV5-4 and TRBJ2-5, is ETGVTQSPTHLIKTRGQQVTLRCSSQSGHNTVSWYQQALGQGPQFIFQYYREEENGRGNFPPRFSGLQFPNYSSELNVNALELDDSALYLCASTLGTGETQYFGPGTRLLVL.

The CDR3 protein is CASRTGRTDTQYF. The CDR3 DNA is TGTGCCAGTAGGACAGGCAGGACAGATACGCAGTATTTT. The chain uses TRBV2 and TRBJ2-3, with 7 bases matching TRBD1. The ends lost 9 bases at V and 3 bases at J; junction bases unmatched: 6. CDR3 size: 13 residues. The germline gives CDR1 SNHLY, CDR2 FYNNEI.

This clonotype was picked up one time. The chain employs TRBV29-1 and TRBJ2-2; D unclear. The CDR3 sequence is 12 residues long. Germline-derived CDR1 and CDR2 are SQVTM and ANQGSEA. V lost 5 bases, J lost 4 bases, and 8 bases lay in between. CDR3 DNA sequence: TGCAGCGTTCAGACTTCCACCGGGGAGCTGTTTTTT. This codes for CSVQTSTGELFF.

The V and J genes are TRBV5-1 and TRBJ2-5; D is undetermined. CDR3 length: 14 residues. Germline values: CDR1 SGHRS, CDR2 YFSETQ. Trimming left V 0 bases short and J 5 bases short, with 11 bases between. CDR3 in DNA: TGCGCCAGCAGCTTGGAGAGGCAGGCGGAGACCCAGTACTTC. Protein product: CASSLERQAETQYF. Supplemented by reference TRBV5-1 and TRBJ2-5, the full variable domain reads KAGVTQTPRYLIKTRGQQVTLSCSPISGHRSVSWYQQTPGQGLQFLFEYFSETQRNKGNFPGRFSGRQFSNSRSEMNVSTLELGDSALYLCASSLERQAETQYFGPGTRLLVL.

The chain recombines TRBV5-1 with TRBJ2-5; 9 bases fit TRBD1. Unmatched junction bases numbered 11, after V lost 3 bases and J lost 5 bases. Germline CDR1 reads SGHRS; CDR2 reads YFSETQ. The CDR3 is made up of 16 amino acids. CDR3 region: CASSYPGTGIHETQYF. CDR3 in DNA: TGCGCCAGCAGCTACCCCGGGACAGGGATTCATGAGACCCAGTACTTC.

The chain employs TRBV10-2 and TRBJ1-4, with 8 bases fitting TRBD1. This CDR3 contains 14 residues. Trimming cost V 6 bases and J 5 bases; bases outside gene matches: 5. Germline lookup yields CDR1 WSHSY and CDR2 SAAADI. CDR3 bases: TGCGCCAGCAGCGCACAGGGGGAAAATGAAAAACTGTTTTTT. It specifies CASSAQGENEKLFF.

This sequence joins TRBV3-1 and TRBJ2-7; D is ambiguous. Germline CDR1 and CDR2: LGHDT and YNNKEL (reference sequence). The V end was cut by 3 bases, the J end by 5 bases, with 8 bases between. The CDR3 runs 12 residues. CDR3 protein: CASSQSSDEQYF. The CDR3 DNA is TGTGCCAGCAGCCAGTCTAGTGACGAGCAGTACTTC.

This clonotype came up a few times. The rearrangement links TRBV5-4 to TRBJ2-7, with D perhaps TRBD1 or TRBD2 (6 bases each). This CDR3 is 12 amino acids long. The V end lost 5 bases, the J end lost 8 bases, and 14 bases lay between the germline ends. Germline-derived CDR1 and CDR2 are SGHNT and YYREEE (reference sequence). The CDR3: CASSPQGGKQYF. CDR3 bases: TGTGCCAGCAGTCCACAGGGCGGGAAGCAGTACTTC.

The chain has TRBV7-3 and TRBJ2-1; D uncertain. The length of the CDR3 is 13 residues. V lost 2 bases and J lost 4, with 6 bases in between. Germline values: CDR1 SGHTA, CDR2 FQGTGA. Written as DNA, the CDR3 is TGTGCCAGCAGCTTATGGGGATACAATGAGCAGTTCTTC. Translated, it gives CASSLWGYNEQFF.

This clonotype was counted a few times. The chain couples TRBV7-9 to TRBJ2-1; tentatively, D is TRBD1 or TRBD2 (5 bases each). This CDR3 region has 14 residues. CDR1 SEHNR and CDR2 FQNEAQ come from the germline V gene (reference sequence). The V end lost 5 bases, the J end lost 6 bases, and 14 bases lay between the germline ends. The CDR3 nucleotides are TGTGCCAGCAGCCCAGAGGGGTTAGGCAATGAGCAGTTCTTC. Translation gives CASSPEGLGNEQFF.

The chain is built from TRBV6-2 or TRBV6-3 and TRBJ2-7, with 9 bases lining up with TRBD2. The CDR3 is made up of 13 amino acids. Germline V gene lookup returns CDR1 MNHEY and CDR2 SVGEGT. The CDR3 spells CLFQAGGAGEQYV. The CDR3 DNA is TGCCTCTTTCAAGCGGGGGGCGCGGGGGAGCAGTACGTC.

In this sample, this clonotype turned up a few times. The V gene is TRBV7-9, the J gene TRBJ2-1; 8 bases agree with TRBD2. CDR3 length: 15 residues. The V and J ends lost 5 bases and 9 bases, in that order; junction bases with no gene match: 12. Germline V gene data show CDR1 as SEHNR and CDR2 as FQNEAQ (reference sequence). The CDR3 sequence is CASSAPERGRSEQFF. Written as DNA, the CDR3 is TGTGCCAGCAGCGCCCCTGAGCGGGGGAGGAGTGAGCAGTTCTTC.

The chain links TRBV29-1 to TRBJ1-1; maybe TRBD1 (5 bases). V was shortened by 6 bases and J by 8 bases, with 16 bases between the two germline ends. The germline V gene has CDR1 SQVTM and CDR2 ANQGSEA. The CDR3 spans 12 residues. Here the CDR3 reads CSVRDGGLEAFF. CDR3 DNA: TGCAGCGTCCGGGACGGGGGTTTAGAAGCTTTCTTT.

This chain joins TRBV6-5 and TRBJ1-2; D uncertain. The germline V and J ends were trimmed by 1 base and 0 bases, with 9 bases remaining between them. The CDR3 spans 15 residues. The germline gives CDR1 MNHEY, CDR2 SVGAGI. CDR3 region: CASSYYAGANYGYTF. CDR3 nucleotides: TGTGCCAGCAGTTACTATGCCGGAGCTAACTATGGCTACACCTTC.

The rearrangement links TRBV20-1 to TRBJ2-1; D unclear. V lost 1 base, J lost 10 bases, and 14 bases lay in between. The CDR3 runs to 13 residues. Germline V gene data show CDR1 as DFQATT and CDR2 as SNEGSKA (reference sequence). CDR3 bases: TGCAGTGCTAGAGCGGCAACCGCCCGCGAGCAGTTCTTC. It yields the protein CSARAATAREQFF.